A single TCR beta chain is shown here with its context. The source of the sample is a study of blood T cells in healthy people across ages. A J-beta primer mix and a sample-barcoded 5' primer were used in a second PCR of about 7 to 12 cycles. TCRdb called the 5' RACE reads again in MiXCR, with one record for every CDR3 protein. The profile shows hundreds of thousands of distinct CDR3 sequences, around a quarter of them singletons. The sample also formed part of further work on T cells of mothers and their children.

The sample comprised blood. The clonotype comes from a boy between 5 and 17 years old in good health.

This CDR3 is CASSVDSGANVLTF. Here the CDR3 DNA reads TGTGCCAGCAGCGTAGATTCTGGGGCCAACGTCCTGACTTTC. The chain links TRBV9 to TRBJ2-6; no firm D call. Trimming took off 0 bases at V and 1 base at J, with 2 bases between the two ends. Germline assignment: CDR1 SGDLS and CDR2 YYNGEE. The CDR3 spans 14 residues.